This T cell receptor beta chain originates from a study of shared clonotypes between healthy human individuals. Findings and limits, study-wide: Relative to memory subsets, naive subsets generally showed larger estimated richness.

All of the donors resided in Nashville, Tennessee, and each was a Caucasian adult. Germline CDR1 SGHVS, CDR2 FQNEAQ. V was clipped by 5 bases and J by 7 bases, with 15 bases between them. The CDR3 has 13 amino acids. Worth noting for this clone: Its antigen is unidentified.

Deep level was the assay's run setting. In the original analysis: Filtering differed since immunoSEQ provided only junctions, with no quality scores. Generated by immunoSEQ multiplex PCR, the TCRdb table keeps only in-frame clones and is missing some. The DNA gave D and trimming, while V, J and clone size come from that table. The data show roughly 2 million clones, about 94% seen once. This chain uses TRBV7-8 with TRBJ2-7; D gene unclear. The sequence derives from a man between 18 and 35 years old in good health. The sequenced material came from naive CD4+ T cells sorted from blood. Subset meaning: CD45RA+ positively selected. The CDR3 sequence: CASSPRPEGEQYF. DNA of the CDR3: TGTGCCAGCAGCCCCCGTCCGGAAGGGGAGCAGTACTTC.